This is a list of T cell receptor beta chains from one sample in a study of neoadjuvant nivolumab and ipilimumab in lung cancer. Measured with immunoSEQ multiplex PCR; TCRdb has only the in-frame clones, and not every one. The data hold about 3,600 clones, with 70% to 85% observed a single time. The material was peripheral blood, obtained after neoadjuvant nivolumab, alone or with ipilimumab, at or shortly before surgery. Source of these receptors: an adult with non-small cell lung cancer. The CDR3 runs from the conserved cysteine through the conserved F or W. Each record gives: clone size, V gene, D gene, J gene, CDR3 DNA, CDR3 protein. A D gene is named only where the DNA matches it firmly. Some rows have no size entry. The others give once, few or many, or a class for an expanded clone.

clone_size: NA
v_call: TRBV11-2
d_call: NA
j_call: TRBJ1-4
cdr3_nt: TGTGCCAGCAGGACAACTAATGAAAAACTGTTTTTT
cdr3_aa: CASRTTNEKLFF

clone_size: NA
v_call: TRBV7-8
d_call: NA
j_call: TRBJ1-3
cdr3_nt: TGTGCCAGCCGAAGGGACTTACTAAACACCATATATTTT
cdr3_aa: CASRRDLLNTIYF

clone_size: NA
v_call: TRBV7-7
d_call: TRBD2
j_call: TRBJ2-1
cdr3_nt: TGTGCCAGCAGCTTTACTAGCGGGAGTAATGAGCAGTTCTTC
cdr3_aa: CASSFTSGSNEQFF

clone_size: once
v_call: TRBV4-1
d_call: NA
j_call: TRBJ2-2
cdr3_nt: TGCGCCAGCAGCCAAGATAACCTACTTCTGAGCGGGGAGCTGTTTTTT
cdr3_aa: CASSQDNLLLSGELFF

clone_size: NA
v_call: TRBV7-8
d_call: TRBD2
j_call: TRBJ2-1
cdr3_nt: TGTGCCAGCAGCTTAGGACTAGCGGGAGGATTCTTC
cdr3_aa: CASSLGLAGGFF

clone_size: NA
v_call: TRBV6-1
d_call: TRBD2
j_call: TRBJ2-7
cdr3_nt: TGTGCCAGCAGTGTAACTAGCGGGAGCTCCTACGAGCAGTACTTC
cdr3_aa: CASSVTSGSSYEQYF

clone_size: NA
v_call: TRBV29-1
d_call: NA
j_call: TRBJ1-2
cdr3_nt: TGCAGCGTTGAAGGGATTGATTACAGGACTATACCTTATGGCTACACCTTC
cdr3_aa: CSVEGIDYRTIPYGYTF

clone_size: NA
v_call: TRBV19
d_call: TRBD1
j_call: TRBJ1-1
cdr3_nt: TGTGCCAGTAGTAGACAGGGGACTGAAGCTTTCTTT
cdr3_aa: CASSRQGTEAFF

clone_size: NA
v_call: TRBV18
d_call: NA
j_call: TRBJ2-7
cdr3_nt: TGTGCCAGCTCACCGGGGGTTGAGGACGAGCAGTACTTC
cdr3_aa: CASSPGVEDEQYF

clone_size: NA
v_call: TRBV30
d_call: TRBD1
j_call: TRBJ1-1
cdr3_nt: TGTGCCTGGAGTGAGACAGGGGGGACTGAAGCTTTCTTT
cdr3_aa: CAWSETGGTEAFF

clone_size: few
v_call: TRBV2
d_call: TRBD1
j_call: TRBJ1-1
cdr3_nt: TGTGCCAGCAGCGGGACAGTGAACACTGAAGCTTTCTTT
cdr3_aa: CASSGTVNTEAFF

clone_size: NA
v_call: TRBV28
d_call: TRBD1
j_call: TRBJ2-7
cdr3_nt: TGTGCCAGCATTGGGACAGGGGGTTCCTACGAGCAGTACTTC
cdr3_aa: CASIGTGGSYEQYF

clone_size: NA
v_call: TRBV28
d_call: TRBD1
j_call: TRBJ1-2
cdr3_nt: TGTGCCAGCAGAGGACAGGGCGATTGGGATGGCTACACCTTC
cdr3_aa: CASRGQGDWDGYTF

clone_size: NA
v_call: TRBV15
d_call: NA
j_call: TRBJ1-2
cdr3_nt: TGTGCCACCAGCAGAGAGGACTATGGCTACACCTTC
cdr3_aa: CATSREDYGYTF

clone_size: NA
v_call: TRBV11-3
d_call: NA
j_call: TRBJ2-1
cdr3_nt: TGTGCCAGCAGCTTTAACTCCTACAATGAGCAGTTCTTC
cdr3_aa: CASSFNSYNEQFF

clone_size: NA
v_call: TRBV28
d_call: TRBD1
j_call: TRBJ2-7
cdr3_nt: TGTGCCAGCAGTCTTGGACAGGGGGCGTACGAGCAGTACTTC
cdr3_aa: CASSLGQGAYEQYF

clone_size: NA
v_call: TRBV5-4
d_call: NA
j_call: TRBJ1-2
cdr3_nt: TGTGCCAGCAGCTTGGCGGGGGGGGCGGCTGGCTACACCTTC
cdr3_aa: CASSLAGGAAGYTF

clone_size: NA
v_call: TRBV29-1
d_call: NA
j_call: TRBJ1-1
cdr3_nt: TGCAGCGTGGCCACCCTGAACACTGAAGCTTTCTTT
cdr3_aa: CSVATLNTEAFF

clone_size: NA
v_call: TRBV4-3
d_call: TRBD1
j_call: TRBJ2-5
cdr3_nt: TGCGCCAGCAGCCAAGATACGGAAATAACAGGGGACACGTACCAAGAGACCCAGTACTTC
cdr3_aa: CASSQDTEITGDTYQETQYF

clone_size: NA
v_call: TRBV5-8
d_call: NA
j_call: TRBJ1-4
cdr3_nt: TGTGCCAGCAGCTTGGACGGGTATGCAACTAATGAAAAACTGTTTTTT
cdr3_aa: CASSLDGYATNEKLFF

clone_size: NA
v_call: TRBV27
d_call: TRBD2
j_call: TRBJ2-1
cdr3_nt: TGTGCCAGCAGCCCGGGTGGCGGGAGAAGCCACAATGAGCAGTTCTTC
cdr3_aa: CASSPGGGRSHNEQFF

clone_size: NA
v_call: TRBV7-9
d_call: TRBD1
j_call: TRBJ1-2
cdr3_nt: TGTGCCAGCAGCCCGGGACAGGGAAGGAGAGGCTACACCTTC
cdr3_aa: CASSPGQGRRGYTF

clone_size: NA
v_call: TRBV4-2
d_call: NA
j_call: TRBJ2-6
cdr3_nt: TGTGCCAGCAGCGCGGGGGCCAACGTCCTGACTTTC
cdr3_aa: CASSAGANVLTF

clone_size: NA
v_call: TRBV9
d_call: TRBD2
j_call: TRBJ2-1
cdr3_nt: TGTGCCAGCAACCCGGCGGGGGAGGGTGAGCAGTTCTTC
cdr3_aa: CASNPAGEGEQFF

clone_size: NA
v_call: TRBV28
d_call: TRBD1
j_call: TRBJ2-7
cdr3_nt: TGTGCCAGCAGTCCCGGGACAGCTTCCTGGGTGCAGTACTTC
cdr3_aa: CASSPGTASWVQYF

clone_size: NA
v_call: TRBV20-1
d_call: NA
j_call: TRBJ1-1
cdr3_nt: TGCAGTGCAAAGCTGAACACTGAAGCTTTCTTT
cdr3_aa: CSAKLNTEAFF

clone_size: NA
v_call: TRBV21-1
d_call: NA
j_call: TRBJ2-6
cdr3_nt: TGTGCCAGCAGCAATATACCCCGGACAGGGTCTGGGGCCAACGTCCTGACTTTC
cdr3_aa: CASSNIPRTGSGANVLTF

clone_size: NA
v_call: TRBV4-2
d_call: TRBD1
j_call: TRBJ1-2
cdr3_nt: TGTGCCAGCAGCCAAGTGGGGACAGACGGCTACACCTTC
cdr3_aa: CASSQVGTDGYTF

clone_size: NA
v_call: TRBV7-3
d_call: TRBD2
j_call: TRBJ2-2
cdr3_nt: TGTGCCAGCAGGGCACTAGCGGGCGGCGCCGGGGAGCTGTTTTTT
cdr3_aa: CASRALAGGAGELFF

clone_size: NA
v_call: TRBV7-9
d_call: TRBD1
j_call: TRBJ1-2
cdr3_nt: TGTGCCAGCACCGATCCCGGACGACAGGGGAGCTATGGCTACACCTTC
cdr3_aa: CASTDPGRQGSYGYTF

clone_size: NA
v_call: TRBV5-4
d_call: TRBD1
j_call: TRBJ1-2
cdr3_nt: TGTGCCAGCAGCAAACCGGGACAGGGTACCTATGGCTACACCTTC
cdr3_aa: CASSKPGQGTYGYTF

clone_size: NA
v_call: TRBV11-3
d_call: NA
j_call: TRBJ2-3
cdr3_nt: TGTGCCAGCAGCTCCGGGGGGCGCAAAGGCACAGATACGCAGTATTTT
cdr3_aa: CASSSGGRKGTDTQYF

clone_size: NA
v_call: TRBV7-9
d_call: NA
j_call: TRBJ2-1
cdr3_nt: TGTGCCAGCAGCCGCGGGACAGTACAAGCGGATAATGAGCAGTTCTTC
cdr3_aa: CASSRGTVQADNEQFF

clone_size: NA
v_call: TRBV5-1
d_call: TRBD2
j_call: TRBJ2-3
cdr3_nt: TGCGCCAGCAGCCCTCTCGGACTAGCGGGATTCACAGATACGCAGTATTTT
cdr3_aa: CASSPLGLAGFTDTQYF

clone_size: NA
v_call: TRBV19
d_call: NA
j_call: TRBJ1-5
cdr3_nt: TGTGCCAGTTCGACAGGCGCTAGGCCCCAGCATTTT
cdr3_aa: CASSTGARPQHF

clone_size: NA
v_call: TRBV5-1
d_call: NA
j_call: TRBJ1-2
cdr3_nt: TGCGCCAGCAGCTTGGGAGGGGACGAGGTTGGCTACACCTTC
cdr3_aa: CASSLGGDEVGYTF

clone_size: NA
v_call: TRBV11-2
d_call: TRBD2
j_call: TRBJ2-3
cdr3_nt: TGTGCCAGCAGCCCCACCCCGGGACTAGCGACAGATACGCAGTATTTT
cdr3_aa: CASSPTPGLATDTQYF

clone_size: few
v_call: TRBV7-3
d_call: TRBD2
j_call: TRBJ2-5
cdr3_nt: TGTGCCAGCAGCCCGGGACTAGCGGTTGAGGAGACCCAGTACTTC
cdr3_aa: CASSPGLAVEETQYF

clone_size: NA
v_call: TRBV2
d_call: TRBD1
j_call: TRBJ2-2
cdr3_nt: TGTGCCAGCAGCTGGGGACAGACCGGGGAGCTGTTTTTT
cdr3_aa: CASSWGQTGELFF

clone_size: few
v_call: TRBV7-9
d_call: NA
j_call: TRBJ1-4
cdr3_nt: TGTGCCAGCAGCTTAGACGGGGAAGAAAAACTGTTTTTT
cdr3_aa: CASSLDGEEKLFF

clone_size: NA
v_call: TRBV2
d_call: NA
j_call: TRBJ2-1
cdr3_nt: TGTGCCAGCAGTGGGACAGAGAGAACCTACAATGAGCAGTTCTTC
cdr3_aa: CASSGTERTYNEQFF

clone_size: NA
v_call: TRBV27
d_call: TRBD1
j_call: TRBJ1-3
cdr3_nt: TGTGCCAGCAGTTTAAAGGGACAGGGTTCCTCTGGAAACACCATATATTTT
cdr3_aa: CASSLKGQGSSGNTIYF

clone_size: NA
v_call: TRBV23-1
d_call: NA
j_call: TRBJ1-5
cdr3_nt: TGCGCCAGCAGTCAAGGACCGGCAATAGGTTGGCCCCAGCATTTT
cdr3_aa: CASSQGPAIGWPQHF

clone_size: NA
v_call: TRBV6-5
d_call: TRBD1
j_call: TRBJ1-4
cdr3_nt: TGTGCCAGCAGGCAGGGGGCGCAAAAGGAAAAACTGTTTTTT
cdr3_aa: CASRQGAQKEKLFF

clone_size: NA
v_call: TRBV19
d_call: TRBD2
j_call: TRBJ2-1
cdr3_nt: TGTGCCAGTAGTATCCGAGCGGGAGGGGGTCCGGATGAGCAGTTCTTC
cdr3_aa: CASSIRAGGGPDEQFF

clone_size: NA
v_call: TRBV19
d_call: TRBD1
j_call: TRBJ1-1
cdr3_nt: TGTGCCAGTAGTCCCCTCGGACAGGGTAACACTGAAGCTTTCTTT
cdr3_aa: CASSPLGQGNTEAFF

clone_size: NA
v_call: TRBV7-9
d_call: NA
j_call: TRBJ2-5
cdr3_nt: TGTGCCAGCAGCGAGCAAGAGACCCAGTACTTC
cdr3_aa: CASSEQETQYF

clone_size: NA
v_call: TRBV5-5
d_call: NA
j_call: TRBJ1-5
cdr3_nt: TGTGCCAGCAGCTTGGCTCCAGGGGCGCAATATCAGCCCCAGCATTTT
cdr3_aa: CASSLAPGAQYQPQHF

clone_size: NA
v_call: TRBV28
d_call: NA
j_call: TRBJ1-4
cdr3_nt: TGTGCCAGCAGTTACCGCTTAAGTCTTGAAAAACTGTTTTTT
cdr3_aa: CASSYRLSLEKLFF